The source of this T cell receptor (beta chain) is a study of cytomegalovirus exposure and HLA in healthy donors (TCRdb year 2017). For the wider study: An earlier analysis of some 620 of the donors reported approximately 300 Gb of sequence data and about 120 million unique TCR beta sequences obtained from approximately 180 million T cells. Among the roughly 410 genotyped donors, about 83% belonged to the genetic ancestry cluster associated with self-reported Caucasian donors. An earlier analysis of 587 of the donors used high-throughput TCR beta sequencing to judge whether each TCR beta V gene segment behaved as functional or pseudogenic. High-throughput TCR immunosequencing, statistical association of individual TCRs with disease status, and machine learning were combined to predict cytomegalovirus infection status. The study aimed to test whether cataloging public T cell receptors could reveal signatures of past pathogen exposure. A later genetic analysis used genome-wide SNP genotypes for about three fifths of the 666 donors, treating that subset as a discovery cohort. Donor age, sex, ethnicity and CMV serostatus were compiled together with the repertoire data. To study patterns of TCR occurrence, a later analysis re-analyzed previously published TCR beta repertoires from just over 650 donors and added high-resolution HLA genotyping. A few DR-DQ haplotypes were handled as single units for association and clustering because linkage in the cohort was strong. Every repertoire in the discovery cohort had been generated on one and the same sequencing platform. Among a few hundred genotyped donors of the cohort, an average of about 240,000 unique TCR beta nucleotide sequences were sequenced per donor, roughly 20% of them non-productive. Rather than drawing on any new phenotypic data, the later analysis identified candidate immune exposures from TCR beta sequences and the way those sequences occurred across donors. Approximately 310 gigabases of sequencing data and 78 million or so unique TCR sequences were included in an early release covering around 650 HLA-typed donors. HLA typing included class I and class II loci at four-digit resolution. Using immunosequencing, the study profiled T cell repertoires from roughly 650 subjects and related those repertoires to cytomegalovirus serostatus. The number of typed donors differed by locus: about 620-640 for A, B, C, DRB1 and DQB1; 522 for DQA1; 606 for DPA1; and 400 to 480 for DPB1. A separate validation cohort of roughly 130 different subjects was used in addition to the approximately 700-subject first cohort. The paper's findings and limits, for the study overall: Because counts were too low, seventeen rarely observed V segments, including chromosome 9 orphons, were left out of the earlier analysis of 587 of the donors. Presence/absence analyses assumed roughly uniform sequencing depth across donors, an assumption that may not hold. Specific HLA alleles were associated with more than 15,000 TCR beta sequences at a false discovery rate of 0.05 in a later analysis. A further reported finding was that TCR beta sequences accurately predicted the HLA-A and HLA-B alleles for most subjects in the first cohort. A cluster of highly shared sequence variants was judged likely to be a technical artifact of the sequencing pipeline. Most CMV-associated TCR beta chains appeared to be HLA-restricted in a later analysis, and the HLA associations seemed to be driven largely by CMV exposure. According to a later analysis, TCR association rates differed among HLA loci, with DRB1 alleles showing the most associated TCRs and HLA-C alleles showing the fewest. The only immune exposure information available for the cohort was CMV serostatus. Only TCR beta chains were sequenced in this cohort, and the absence of alpha or paired-chain data limited detectable features. In a later analysis, HLA-associated TCR beta chains were found to be more clonally expanded and to have lower generation probabilities than equally common non-associated chains. An association between a missense DCLRE1C variant and V-gene and J-gene trimming of TCR beta chains was found in a later genetic analysis and replicated in an independent cohort. Linkage disequilibrium might explain the correlated functional status among segregating V segments, but an unknown experimental factor could not be excluded. The study gave a list of around 170 TCR beta chains associated with cytomegalovirus. The classifier was reported to diagnose cytomegalovirus status with high specificity and sensitivity in both the original and validation cohorts. A later analysis reported that several top co-occurrence clusters appeared linked to parvovirus B19, influenza, CMV and Epstein-Barr virus. The authors suggested that the approach could potentially be extended to other disease states and immunological phenotypes. Across donors, most TCR sequences were observed very rarely, whereas some public TCRs were present in many individuals. In an earlier analysis of some 640 of the donors, most TCR beta V segments were observed in productive rearrangements about 87% or about 30% of the time, broadly matching IMGT annotations. Because some donors lacked HLA typing at each locus, the association tests relied only on the typed subset. According to a later genetic analysis, donors in an Asian-associated ancestry cluster had fewer N-insertions in productive TCRs than the approximately 670-donor mean. When HLA alleles, especially DR and DQ, strongly co-occurred, attributing TCR associations to individual alleles was difficult. In vitro tests confirmed that three of the cytomegalovirus-associated TCR beta chains recognize cytomegalovirus antigens. Because the 87-base-pair reads could not distinguish some IMGT-functional V segments, including TRBV6-2 and TRBV6-3, those segments were excluded.

Library preparation employed the immunoSEQ multiplex PCR assay. A mixture of 60 forward primers for TCR Vbeta segments and 13 reverse primers for TCR Jbeta segments was used in the multiplex PCR. The CDR3 region of rearranged TCR beta genes was amplified from genomic DNA by a multiplex PCR assay. The Illumina HiSeq System was used to sequence the amplified TCR beta libraries as 87-base-pair reads. For the original study's pipeline: A later analysis tallied tens of millions of unique TCR beta chains across the 550 to 850 repertoires, and about 10 million of those chains were shared by two or more donors. Raw reads were error-corrected and collapsed into unique sequences with a nearest-neighbor algorithm that merged closely related sequences to remove PCR and sequencing errors. CDR3 sequences were aligned to IMGT reference sequences to assign V, D and J gene segments. For a sequence to be retained, a match of at least six nucleotides to both a V gene segment and a J gene segment was required. A rearrangement counted as productive if the CDR3 had no stop codons and remained in frame with V and J, and every other rearrangement counted as non-productive. CDR3 was defined by IMGT convention, running from the second conserved V-encoded cysteine to the conserved J-encoded phenylalanine. Sequences without an unambiguous match to a single V gene segment were excluded from the earlier analysis of 450 to 650 of the donors. In an earlier analysis of 587 of the donors, V segments were called functional above 56.7% productive rearrangements and were called segregating when the between-donor standard deviation exceeded 5%. A statistical classification framework was developed to diagnose cytomegalovirus status using the catalog of TCR beta chain sequences. V and J gene assignment, in a later analysis, came from comparing TCR nucleotide sequences with IMGT/GENE-DB human TR gene sequences. Using the TCRdist pipeline, a later analysis assigned CDR3 sequences along with most-parsimonious VDJ recombination scenarios. In a later analysis, each TCR beta chain was defined by its CDR3 amino acid sequence together with its V-gene family, and reads lacking a unique V-gene family were excluded. A later analysis removed 500 to 600 highly shared, low-generation-probability nucleotide sequences to deal with suspected cross-contamination and a sequencing artifact. A later analysis calculated a clonal expansion index for each public chain from normalized within-repertoire ranks of inferred template counts. Generation probabilities in a later analysis came from a VDJ recombination model fitted to out-of-frame rearrangements, and those results were checked against IGoR. In a later analysis, hypergeometric tests were used to score TCR-TCR, TCR-HLA and TCR-CMV co-occurrence, with a repertoire-size bias correction applied to TCR pairs. A later analysis estimated false discovery rates by permuting HLA or CMV assignments 20 times. In a later analysis, co-occurring TCRs were grouped with DBSCAN, and TCRdist sequence similarity was added when clustering was performed within HLA-allele-positive subsets. Repertoires with fewer than 30,000 or more than 120,000 public chains, plus five repertoires with anomalous nucleotide sharing, were excluded from co-occurrence clustering. The clones in this table, taken by TCRdb from immuneACCESS, are in-frame only. Not every clone is retained; where verified, under half of the shortfall comes from an unresolved V gene, and the cause of the rest is unknown. V, J and clone size are taken as reported in that table, and D and trimming were inferred from the DNA itself. This sample gives 100,000 to 150,000 clones in total; 6.5% to 9.5% of them show up just once. 5.5% of the sample rests with the top ten.

The CDR3 sequence holds 15 residues, the cysteine and phenylalanine included. Left in the record is the CDR3 DNA by itself, 45 bases read in frame from the first base. The germline V gene (reference sequence) gives CDR1 as SEHNR and CDR2 as FQNEAQ. V and J are truncated by 3 bases and 6 bases respectively, leaving an intervening sequence of 14 bases. A remark on this clone: Which antigen it targets is not known. It has no much larger one-base neighbor in the sample; base qualities were not kept.

The cohort comprised hundreds of healthy bone marrow donors. All cohort members were sampled while nominally healthy, although unrecorded immune exposures were likely present. The donor was CMV seronegative and belonged to the group of under 400 seronegative cohort members. A peripheral blood sample was provided by each donor, and peripheral blood mononuclear cells were used for TCR beta sequencing. The Qiagen DNeasy Blood Extraction Kit was used to extract genomic DNA from the blood cell samples. Sequencing was performed on PBMCs. The sequence was obtained from a man in his forties in good health and CMV-seronegative. The rearranged segments are TRBV7-9 and TRBJ1-4; perhaps TRBD1 is the D gene, with 5 bases matching. The DNA sequence is given as TGTGCCAGCAGCTTGATCCCTGAAGGGGATGAAAAACTGTTTTTT. Its product reads: CASSLIPEGDEKLFF.